The 15 T cell receptor beta chains reported below all come from one sample, sequenced in a study of Graves' ophthalmopathy and Graves' hyperthyroidism (dated by TCRdb to about 2018). TCRdb shows the sequencer as Illumina HiSeq 2000. For repertoire sequencing, TCR beta CDR3 regions were amplified from RNA transcripts. The first round was an RT-PCR using HTBI primers with the Qiagen OneStep RT-PCR kit, and this first round was followed by a second-round multiplex PCR, then size selection and purification. TCRdb applied fastp at Q25 and MiXCR to the public reads, then kept only in-frame beta chains. Duplicate CDR3 protein sequences are folded into a single record with the most common DNA and genes. This sample holds a few hundred thousand distinct CDR3 sequences; roughly 21% were observed only once. Of the sample, approximately 39% is held by the ten largest clones. The sequenced sample consisted of peripheral blood. The receptors come from a woman in her forties or fifties with Graves' ophthalmopathy. Donor details come from another sample of the same person, matched by shared clones.

This clonotype came up many times. V is TRBV29-1 and J is TRBJ1-1; D is unresolved. Germline-derived CDR1 and CDR2 are SQVTM and ANQGSEA. Deletions cut 4 bases from V and 4 bases from J, with 7 bases between. The CDR3 spans 11 residues. The CDR3 here is CSVVGATEAFF. The CDR3 DNA is TGCAGCGTTGTGGGTGCCACTGAAGCTTTCTTT.

This clonotype showed up many times. The V call is TRBV28, the J call TRBJ2-4, with no clear D. Germline assignment: CDR1 MDHEN and CDR2 SYDVKM. The length of the CDR3 is 17 residues. V lost 6 bases and J 0 bases, leaving 18 bases between the germline ends. CDR3 coding DNA: TGTGCCAGCAGCCTAGTCGGTTCGCAGAAAGCCAAAAACATTCAGTACTTC. Its translation: CASSLVGSQKAKNIQYF. Filled out from reference TRBV28 and TRBJ2-4, the complete variable domain reads DVKVTQSSRYLVKRTGEKVFLECVQDMDHENMFWYRQDPGLGLRLIYFSYDVKMKEKGDIPEGYSVSREKKERFSLILESASTNQTSMYLCASSLVGSQKAKNIQYFGAGTRLSVL.

This clonotype has a count of ten or more. This chain connects TRBV6-2 or TRBV6-3 to TRBJ1-1, with D perhaps TRBD1 (5 bases). V was cut by 1 base and J by 2 bases, with 8 bases left in between. Germline lookup yields CDR1 MNHEY and CDR2 SVGEGT. The CDR3 runs 14 residues. DNA of the CDR3: TGTGCCAGCAGTTACTTCGGGGACAACACTGAAGCTTTCTTT. The encoded protein is CASSYFGDNTEAFF.

This clonotype showed up many times. The chain combines TRBV6-2 or TRBV6-3 with TRBJ2-7; 11 nucleotides agree with TRBD2. The germline CDR1 and CDR2 sequences are MNHEY and SVGEGT. The CDR3 runs 15 residues. J was trimmed by 0 bases and V by 7 bases; bases with no gene match: 5. Here the CDR3 reads CASTSTSGISYEQYF. CDR3 bases: TGTGCCAGCACCTCGACTAGCGGGATCTCCTACGAGCAGTACTTC.

This clonotype was counted many times. The V gene is TRBV19, the J gene TRBJ2-1, with D perhaps TRBD1 (6 bases). V was pared by 0 bases and J by 4 bases, with 16 bases between. The length of the CDR3 is 17 residues. CDR1 and CDR2 (germline): LNHDA, SQIVND (reference sequence). CDR3 amino acids: CASSIERQDPGYNEQFF. In nucleotides, the CDR3 is TGTGCCAGTAGTATAGAGAGACAGGACCCAGGATACAATGAGCAGTTCTTC.

This clonotype has just one count. This chain links TRBV11-1 with TRBJ2-4; no firm D call. The CDR3 covers 11 residues. Germline CDR1 is SGHAT and CDR2 is FQDESV (reference sequence). The V end was cut by 5 bases, the J end by 5 bases, with 4 bases between. The CDR3 reads CASSVENIQYF. In DNA, the CDR3 is TGTGCCAGCAGCGTCGAAAACATTCAGTACTTC.

This clonotype was observed many times. V and J are TRBV19 and TRBJ1-1, with 11 bases lining up with TRBD1. The CDR3 extends over 20 amino acids. V lost 5 bases to trimming and J lost 6 bases; unmatched junction nucleotides: 23. The germline V gene encodes CDR1 LNHDA and CDR2 SQIVND (reference sequence). The CDR3 DNA sequence: TGTGCCAGTAGTCCTATTCGGGGGACAGGGGGTATTGGTACGAAGTCTGAAGCTTTCTTT. It yields the protein CASSPIRGTGGIGTKSEAFF. The full variable domain, in which reference TRBV19 and TRBJ1-1 provide the parts outside the CDR3, is DGGITQSPKYLFRKEGQNVTLSCEQNLNHDAMYWYRQDPGQGLRLIYYSQIVNDFQKGDIAEGYSVSREKKESFPLTVTSAQKNPTAFYLCASSPIRGTGGIGTKSEAFFGQGTRLTVV.

This clonotype appeared many times. This chain uses TRBV30 with TRBJ2-5; D is unresolved. Trimming took off 2 bases at V and 4 bases at J, with 8 bases between the two ends. In germline, CDR1 is GTSNPN, CDR2 SVGIG (reference sequence). The CDR3 extends over 12 amino acids. The CDR3 DNA is TGTGCCTGGAGTTCCGGGCGAGAGACCCAGTACTTC. This sequence encodes CAWSSGRETQYF.

This clonotype was counted a few times. This sequence joins TRBV14 and TRBJ2-2, with TRBD2 as a possible D gene (5 bases). V shed 1 base and J shed 7 bases, with 10 bases lying between them. The germline V gene encodes CDR1 SGHDN and CDR2 FVKESK. The CDR3 covers 14 residues. The CDR3 spells CASSQVDTSGELFF. CDR3 DNA: TGTGCCAGCAGCCAAGTTGACACTAGCGGGGAGCTGTTTTTT.

This clonotype came up many times. The chain couples TRBV2 to TRBJ2-5; 7 bases are a match to TRBD1. This CDR3 has 15 residues. J lost 1 base, V lost 8 bases, and 10 bases had no gene match. Germline CDR1 SNHLY, CDR2 FYNNEI. DNA for the CDR3: TGTGCCAGCCAGGTCGGGACAGCATCCCAAGAGACCCAGTACTTC. This codes for CASQVGTASQETQYF.

This clonotype came up a few times. This rearrangement joins TRBV9 to TRBJ2-2, with D possibly matching TRBD2 (6 bases). CDR1 SGDLS and CDR2 YYNGEE come from the germline V gene. V was clipped by 3 bases and J by 6 bases, with 15 bases between them. The CDR3 loop spans 15 amino acids. This chain's CDR3 is CASSGRALGPGELFF. CDR3 nucleotide sequence: TGTGCCAGCAGCGGGAGGGCGCTTGGGCCCGGGGAGCTGTTTTTT.

V and J are TRBV6-2 or TRBV6-3 and TRBJ1-1; no clear D. From germline, CDR1 is MNHEY and CDR2 SVGEGT. V lost 4 bases, J lost 1 base, and 10 bases lay in between. This CDR3 has 14 amino acids. The CDR3 coding sequence is TGTGCCAGCAGTTTCGTCGATCCGAACACTGAAGCTTTCTTT. The encoded protein is CASSFVDPNTEAFF.

J is TRBJ1-2 and V is TRBV3-1, with 7 bases fitting TRBD1. V was pared by 4 bases and J by 6 bases, with 8 bases of the junction left unmatched. The germline CDR1 and CDR2 sequences are LGHDT and YNNKEL (reference sequence). The CDR3 length is 14 residues. The CDR3 sequence: CASSRSTGSNGYTF. The CDR3 DNA reads TGTGCCAGCAGCCGTTCGACAGGGTCGAATGGCTACACCTTC.

This clonotype was seen many times. The chain carries TRBV15 and TRBJ2-2; D is ambiguous. The CDR3 is 16 amino acids. The V end lost 1 base, the J end lost 0 bases, and 9 bases lay between the germline ends. Looked up from germline, CDR1 is LNHNV and CDR2 is YYDKDF (reference sequence). The CDR3 is CATSRGGLANTGELFF. DNA for the CDR3: TGTGCCACCAGCAGAGGTGGTCTAGCGAACACCGGGGAGCTGTTTTTT.

The table lists this clonotype with a few counts. Just one base apart from a much larger clone, this may be a read error. Lacking the conserved final phenylalanine or tryptophan, this CDR3 likely reflects a read error. The chain joins TRBV6-1 to TRBJ2-7, with 7 bases lining up with TRBD1. V lost 6 bases to trimming and J lost 7 bases; unmatched junction nucleotides: 15. There are 15 residues in the CDR3. CDR1 is MNHNS, CDR2 SASEGT, per germline. CDR3 region: CASRNTRDSSGEQYL. CDR3 nucleotide sequence: TGTGCCAGCAGGAACACCCGGGACAGTTCGGGGGAGCAGTACCTC.